The 29 T cell receptor beta chains below were found in one sample sequenced in a study of T-cell reconstitution after alpha-beta-depleted transplantation in children. The library targeted TCRbeta and was prepared with unique molecular identifiers. One entry per CDR3 protein results from TCRdb running MiXCR on the PCR reads. The sample shows about 440,000 distinct CDR3 sequences, 43% of them seen only once. The sequencing here drew on PBMCs, taken before TCRalphabeta/CD19-depleted stem cell transplant. These TCRs come from a girl aged 2-10 years with aplastic anemia, due to receive a stem cell transplant.

This clonotype was recorded a few times. CDR3 bases: TGTGCCTGGAGTGTACAAGGGGGGCGCGACTATGGCTACACCTTC. Residues: CAWSVQGGRDYGYTF. The chain recombines TRBV30 with TRBJ1-2, with TRBD1 as a possible D gene (6 bases). Per the germline V gene, CDR1 is GTSNPN and CDR2 is SVGIG (reference sequence). The CDR3 covers 15 residues. The germline V and J ends were trimmed by 0 bases and 3 bases, with 14 bases remaining between them.

The gene calls are TRBV20-1 and TRBJ1-5; D is perhaps TRBD1 (6 bases). Deletions cut 2 bases from V and 6 bases from J, with 14 bases between. The CDR3 is 14 amino acids. Per the germline V gene, CDR1 is DFQATT and CDR2 is SNEGSKA (reference sequence). As DNA, the CDR3 is TGCAGTGCTAGACTCGGGACATTTCCTCAGCCCCAGCATTTT. Translating it yields CSARLGTFPQPQHF.

The chain joins TRBV20-1 to TRBJ2-1; D is possibly TRBD2 (5 bases). V was cut by 3 bases and J by 1 base, with 13 bases left in between. Germline V gives CDR1 DFQATT, CDR2 SNEGSKA (reference sequence). The CDR3 length is 15 residues. The CDR3 loop reads CSARTPGGSYNEQFF. CDR3 coding DNA: TGCAGTGCTAGGACCCCCGGCGGGTCCTACAATGAGCAGTTCTTC.

Concerning this clonotype: This sequence may be a read error, since a much larger clone differs from it by one base. The V gene is TRBV28, the J gene TRBJ1-2, with TRBD1 matching 7 bases. Germline values: CDR1 MDHEN, CDR2 SYDVKM. The length of the CDR3 is 14 residues. Unmatched junction bases numbered 9, after V lost 7 bases and J lost 4 bases. CDR3 protein: CASTPGGSGYGYTF. The CDR3 DNA is TGTGCCAGCACCCCAGGGGGGTCGGGCTATGGCTACACCTTC.

The chain uses TRBV5-1 and TRBJ2-3; 12 nucleotides agree with TRBD2. The trim removed 4 bases at V and 6 bases at J, leaving 12 bases unmatched. Germline V gives CDR1 SGHRS, CDR2 YFSETQ. The CDR3 is 17 amino acids. CDR3 region: CASSLASGGAPGDTQYF. CDR3 DNA: TGCGCCAGCAGCCTAGCTAGCGGGGGGGCACCGGGGGATACGCAGTATTTT.

The chain links TRBV27 to TRBJ1-4; no firm D call. The CDR3 extends over 13 amino acids. The germline V gene has CDR1 MNHEY and CDR2 SMNVEV (reference sequence). V lost 8 bases and J lost 8, with 15 bases in between. The CDR3, as DNA: TGTGCCAGCGGTCGAGGGATAGGCGAAAAACTGTTTTTT. This codes for CASGRGIGEKLFF.

This clonotype has only a few counts. The gene calls are TRBV4-1 and TRBJ2-1, with 8 bases lining up with TRBD2. V lost 6 bases to trimming and J lost 8 bases; unmatched junction nucleotides: 12. The CDR3 extends over 15 amino acids. Germline assignment: CDR1 MGHRA and CDR2 YSYEKL. The CDR3 spells CASSRGLARRDEQFF. The CDR3 DNA reads TGCGCCAGCAGTCGTGGACTAGCCAGACGGGATGAGCAGTTCTTC.

The chain combines TRBV5-1 with TRBJ2-1; TRBD1 agrees at 8 bases. V lost 7 bases and J lost 6; bases outside the gene matches: 9. Germline V gene sequence: CDR1 SGHRS, CDR2 YFSETQ. This CDR3 spans 14 amino acids. CDR3 coding DNA: TGCGCCAGCTCCCAGGGGGCCCCTTCCAATGAGCAGTTCTTC. Translated: CASSQGAPSNEQFF. Full variable domain (missing parts from reference TRBV5-1 and TRBJ2-1): KAGVTQTPRYLIKTRGQQVTLSCSPISGHRSVSWYQQTPGQGLQFLFEYFSETQRNKGNFPGRFSGRQFSNSRSEMNVSTLELGDSALYLCASSQGAPSNEQFFGPGTRLTVL.

This chain joins TRBV5-1 and TRBJ2-3; 8 nucleotides align to TRBD2. This CDR3 contains 16 residues. Germline-derived CDR1 and CDR2 are SGHRS and YFSETQ. After removal of 0 bases from V and 4 bases from J, the junction contained 7 bases not matched to a gene. CDR3 nucleotides: TGCGCCAGCAGCTTGGATACGGGAGCGGGGGCAGATACGCAGTATTTT. It encodes CASSLDTGAGADTQYF.

The J gene is TRBJ2-5, the V gene TRBV20-1, with a weak D call TRBD2 (5 bases). The length of the CDR3 is 14 residues. Germline V gene data show CDR1 as DFQATT and CDR2 as SNEGSKA (reference sequence). Trimming pared 0 bases from V and 5 bases from J, leaving 13 bases between. CDR3 protein: CSAREFVGEETQYF. The CDR3 DNA sequence: TGCAGTGCTAGAGAGTTTGTGGGAGAGGAGACCCAGTACTTC.

To note about this clonotype: A clone one base away is much larger, so this may be a read error. This likely comes from a read error, as the CDR3 has no conserved phenylalanine or tryptophan at its end. This chain uses TRBV3-1 with TRBJ2-3, with D perhaps TRBD1 (6 bases). Between the trimmed V and J ends, which lost 4 bases and 4 bases, there was a span of 9 bases. Germline assignment: CDR1 LGHDT and CDR2 YNNKEL (reference sequence). This CDR3 spans 13 amino acids. The CDR3 reads CASSRPGADTQYL. The CDR3 coding sequence is TGTGCCAGCAGCCGACCAGGGGCAGATACGCAGTATTTG.

Concerning this clonotype: The junction does not match germline at one end; this may be a read error. This chain uses TRBV27 with TRBJ1-5; a possible D gene is TRBD1 (5 bases). This CDR3 comprises 15 residues. Germline V gene sequence: CDR1 MNHEY, CDR2 SMNVEV (reference sequence). CDR3 sequence (DNA): TGTGCCAGCAGTCCGCGGGACGGCCTCAATCATCCCCAGCATTTT. Encoded protein: CASSPRDGLNHPQHF.

This clonotype has just a few counts. The genes are TRBV7-9 and TRBJ2-3, with 14 bases matching TRBD2. V trimming: 6 bases; J trimming: 6 bases; junction bases outside the gene matches: 8. The germline V gene has CDR1 SEHNR and CDR2 FQNEAQ (reference sequence). The CDR3 is 16 residues long. CDR3 amino acids: CASSRLAGGPQDTQYF. DNA for the CDR3: TGTGCCAGCAGTCGACTAGCGGGAGGGCCACAGGATACGCAGTATTTT. Full variable domain (outside the CDR3, taken from reference TRBV7-9 and TRBJ2-3): DTGVSQNPRHKITKRGQNVTFRCDPISEHNRLYWYRQTLGQGPEFLTYFQNEAQLEKSRLLSDRFSAERPKGSFSTLEIQRTEQGDSAMYLCASSRLAGGPQDTQYFGPGTRLTVL.

The CDR3 sequence is CAQSGVSYNEQFF. For the CDR3, the DNA is TGTGCCCAGTCGGGTGTCTCCTACAATGAGCAGTTCTTC. The chain combines TRBV7-6 with TRBJ2-1, with D uncertain. V was shortened by 11 bases and J by 0 bases, with 11 bases between the two germline ends. The CDR3 is 13 residues long. Germline lookup yields CDR1 SGHVS and CDR2 FNYEAQ. Variable domain in full (rest from reference TRBV7-6 and TRBJ2-1): GAGVSQSPRYKVTKRGQDVALRCDPISGHVSLYWYRQALGQGPEFLTYFNYEAQQDKSGLPNDRFSAERPEGSISTLTIQRTEQRDSAMYRCAQSGVSYNEQFFGPGTRLTVL.

This clonotype was detected only a few times. This chain joins TRBV24-1 and TRBJ2-2, with D perhaps matching TRBD2 (5 bases). Deletions cut 5 bases from V and 1 base from J, with 7 bases between. The CDR3 is made up of 14 amino acids. The germline CDR1 and CDR2 sequences are KGHDR and SFDVKD. The CDR3 sequence: CATSGGENTGELFF. Written as DNA, the CDR3 is TGTGCCACCAGTGGGGGAGAGAACACCGGGGAGCTGTTTTTT.

The rearrangement links TRBV7-2 to TRBJ2-3, with a tentative D call TRBD2 (7 bases). The germline gives CDR1 SGHTA, CDR2 FQGNSA. The CDR3 length is 15 residues. V was trimmed by 10 bases and J by 1 base, leaving 18 bases between them. The CDR3 protein is CAIRGGAHGTDTQYF. The CDR3 coding sequence is TGTGCCATCCGCGGGGGCGCACACGGCACAGATACGCAGTATTTT.

As to this clonotype: This may stem from a read error, because a much larger clone lies one nucleotide away. The genes are TRBV5-1 and TRBJ2-7; possibly TRBD2 for D (5 bases). The CDR3 extends over 13 amino acids. The V gene's germline CDR1 is SGHRS and CDR2 YFSETQ. CDR3 bases: TGCGCCTGCAGCTTGGCCGGGGTCGACGAGCAGTACTTC. Residues: CACSLAGVDEQYF.

This chain's CDR3 is CASSQSLGGRETQYF. CDR3 bases: TGCGCCAGCAGCCAAAGCCTAGGGGGGAGGGAGACCCAGTACTTC. The rearrangement joins TRBV4-1 to TRBJ2-5; D possibly matches TRBD1 or TRBD2 (6 bases each). The CDR3 covers 15 residues. V was shortened by 2 bases and J by 5 bases, with 15 bases between the two germline ends. The germline CDR1 and CDR2 sequences are MGHRA and YSYEKL.

At least ten counts were recorded for this clonotype. This chain uses TRBV27 with TRBJ1-6; a possible D gene is TRBD1 (6 bases). V lost 5 bases and J lost 7, with 12 bases in between. This CDR3 has 14 amino acids. Germline-derived CDR1 and CDR2 are MNHEY and SMNVEV (reference sequence). Written as DNA, the CDR3 is TGTGCCAGCAGTGACAGGTTTTCCAATTCACCCCTCCACTTT. Translating it yields CASSDRFSNSPLHF.

The CDR3 loop reads CSARPRQQPQHF. As DNA, the CDR3 is TGCAGTGCAAGGCCCCGACAGCAGCCCCAGCATTTT. The gene calls are TRBV20-1 and TRBJ1-5; D perhaps matches TRBD1 (5 bases). Germline CDR1 and CDR2: DFQATT and SNEGSKA (reference sequence). CDR3 length: 12 amino acids. The V gene lost 6 bases and the J gene lost 7 bases, with 13 bases spanning the gap.

V usage is TRBV18 and J usage is TRBJ1-2; a weak D match, TRBD1 (5 bases). This CDR3 comprises 15 residues. With 3 bases removed from V and 0 bases from J, the gap between germline ends came to 11 bases. Per the germline V gene, CDR1 is KGHSH and CDR2 is LQKENI. CDR3 sequence reads: CASSPRDSANYGYTF. CDR3 nucleotide sequence: TGTGCCAGCTCACCGAGGGACTCAGCTAACTATGGCTACACCTTC.

This clonotype occurred many times. The chain links TRBV4-3 to TRBJ2-1; D gene unclear. With 5 bases removed from V and 6 bases from J, the gap between germline ends came to 20 bases. The germline CDR1 and CDR2 sequences are LGHNA and YSLEER. This CDR3 contains 16 residues. In nucleotides, the CDR3 is TGCGCCAGCAGCGTGAGTCACGCGTCGGCCATCAATGAGCAGTTCTTC. Its protein is CASSVSHASAINEQFF.

Remarks on this clonotype: This could be a read error, since a much larger clone is one nucleotide away. V usage is TRBV5-6 and J usage is TRBJ2-4; no definite D call. Germline CDR1 SGHDT, CDR2 YYEEEE. The CDR3 runs 14 residues. V lost 3 bases and J 0 bases, leaving 7 bases between the germline ends. CDR3 protein: CASSYDIAKNIQYF. CDR3 DNA: TGTGCCAGCAGCTACGACATAGCCAAAAACATTCAGTACTTC.

This clonotype was recorded only once. J is TRBJ2-7 and V is TRBV28; D unclear. The CDR3 length is 12 residues. The germline gives CDR1 MDHEN, CDR2 SYDVKM. Trimming removed 6 bases from V and 4 bases from J, with 10 bases in between. In DNA, the CDR3 is TGTGCCAGCAGCCGTGCAAGGTACGAGCAGTACTTC. Translating it yields CASSRARYEQYF.

A few counts support this clonotype. This sequence joins TRBV10-3 and TRBJ1-1, with D maybe TRBD1 (6 bases). CDR1 is ENHRY, CDR2 SYGVKD, per germline. The CDR3 sequence is 14 residues long. Trimming shortened V by 3 bases and J by 4 bases, and 12 bases separated the two germline ends. DNA of the CDR3: TGTGCCATCAGTGATGGTGGCAGGGGCACTGAAGCTTTCTTT. It yields the protein CAISDGGRGTEAFF.

This clonotype was counted many times. The V gene is TRBV5-1, the J gene TRBJ2-5; D is ambiguous. The CDR3 runs to 13 residues. Trimming left V 2 bases short and J 3 bases short, with 8 bases between. CDR1 and CDR2 from the germline V gene are SGHRS and YFSETQ. CDR3 nucleotide sequence: TGCGCCAGCAGCTTCCAGACTGAAGAGACCCAGTACTTC. Encoded protein: CASSFQTEETQYF.

The J gene is TRBJ2-3, the V gene TRBV5-1; TRBD2 might be the D (5 bases). CDR1 and CDR2 from the germline V gene are SGHRS and YFSETQ. V was cut by 6 bases and J by 6 bases, with 14 bases left in between. The CDR3 consists of 13 residues. CDR3 protein: CASTRGPRDTQYF. CDR3 DNA: TGCGCCAGCACCCGGGGTCCGAGGGATACGCAGTATTTT.

This chain connects TRBV4-3 to TRBJ2-1; D gene ambiguous. CDR3 size: 15 residues. V lost 6 bases, J lost 4 bases, and 16 bases lay in between. Looked up from germline, CDR1 is LGHNA and CDR2 is YSLEER. Written as DNA, the CDR3 is TGCGCCAGCAGTCCACAAGTCTTGGTTTACAATGAGCAGTTCTTC. This sequence encodes CASSPQVLVYNEQFF.

A single count supports this clonotype. The rearrangement uses TRBV12-3 or TRBV12-4 and TRBJ1-4; 7 bases match TRBD1. With V trimmed by 6 bases and J by 6 bases, 13 bases remained unmatched. The CDR3 loop spans 16 amino acids. As DNA, the CDR3 is TGTGCCAGCAGCCCAGGGGGGGGGATGTTAGATGAAAAACTGTTTTTT. This codes for CASSPGGGMLDEKLFF.